The clone carrying this T cell receptor (beta chain) occurred once. No antigen is known for it. This record belongs to a study of cytomegalovirus exposure and HLA in healthy donors. Study-level information: Some 80 million unique TCRs from HLA-typed donors were held in an early data release.

CDR1 SGDLS and CDR2 YYNGEE come from the germline V gene. Trimming pared 0 bases from V and 1 base from J, leaving 8 bases between. This CDR3 contains 15 residues. It was with 60 Vbeta and 13 Jbeta primers that the PCR ran. Authors' methods: Counted up in a later analysis, unique TCR beta chains came to about 80 million, with around 12 million shared. Some clones are missing from TCRdb's copy, which holds only in-frame ones; the method was immunoSEQ multiplex PCR. From that table come the V and J calls and clone size; the DNA was used to work out D and trimming. The repertoire holds under 120,000 clones, 65% to 80% seen once, with roughly 5% in the top ten. The study's findings and limits: Immune exposure was documented only through CMV serostatus.

This chain connects TRBV9 to TRBJ2-4; possibly TRBD2 for D (5 bases). The sequence was collected from a female donor in good health and CMV-seropositive. Material: PBMCs. Written as DNA, the CDR3 is TGTGCCAGCAGCGTAGGGGAGTTGGCCAAAAACATTCAGTACTTC. It translates to CASSVGELAKNIQYF.